This T cell receptor (beta chain) came from a study of identical twins. Study-level points and caveats: It was out-of-frame TCR alpha sharing in monozygotic twins that models underestimated. Diverse VJ usage suggested most zero-insertion clonotypes were not invariant T cells.

Template switching introduced a universal primer site, and the cDNA bore unique molecular identifiers. TCRdb passed the 5' RACE reads through MiXCR, listing each CDR3 protein once. Of around 250,000 distinct CDR3 sequences in the sample, roughly 13% were seen once. This clonotype was detected only a few times. Its target is not known. V lost 1 base, J lost 4 bases, and 4 bases lay in between. The CDR3 totals 11 residues. Germline lookup yields CDR1 DFQATT and CDR2 SNEGSKA (reference sequence). The same specimen was also included in a second study, on yellow fever vaccine responses in identical twins.

Specimen: memory (CD45RO+) T cells sorted from blood. This sequence originates from a woman younger than 35 in good health. The genes are TRBV20-1 and TRBJ1-1, with D hard to call. In DNA form, the CDR3 reads TGCAGTGCTAGAGGGGGCACTGAAGCTTTCTTT. Translating it yields CSARGGTEAFF.